Below are 3 T cell receptor beta chains sequenced from a single sample in a study of PD-1 blockade in classical Hodgkin lymphoma. Only in-frame clones appear in the TCRdb table, and some are missing; sequencing was by immunoSEQ multiplex PCR. The sample carries about 110,000 clones, 80% to 90% recorded once. All patients experienced relapse after autologous stem cell transplantation, and brentuximab vedotin exposure was variable. Source: peripheral blood mononuclear cells (PBMCs), taken before the second cycle of nivolumab. The receptor source for this set is a human donor with classical Hodgkin lymphoma.

The V call is TRBV29-1, the J call TRBJ1-5; tentative D call: TRBD1 (5 bases). CDR3 length: 12 amino acids. CDR1 SQVTM and CDR2 ANQGSEA come from the germline V gene. Trimming cost V 6 bases and J 6 bases, with 12 bases left between them. CDR3 region: CSVAGDGQPQHF. The CDR3 DNA is TGCAGCGTCGCGGGGGACGGTCAGCCCCAGCATTTT.

The genes are TRBV28 and TRBJ1-1; the match to TRBD1 covers 7 bases. The junction had 9 bases not matched to a gene; V was cut back by 5 bases and J by 3 bases. The length of the CDR3 is 15 residues. CDR1 and CDR2 (germline): MDHEN, SYDVKM. In DNA form, the CDR3 reads TGTGCCAGCAGTCCATCGACAGGGTATGACACTGAAGCTTTCTTT. It encodes CASSPSTGYDTEAFF.

V is TRBV28 and J is TRBJ1-2; TRBD1 matches at 9 bases. CDR3 length: 16 amino acids. CDR1 MDHEN and CDR2 SYDVKM come from the germline V gene. V lost 4 bases to trimming and J lost 8 bases; unmatched junction nucleotides: 14. The CDR3 region is CASSSNPGQGLGGYTF. CDR3 DNA: TGTGCCAGCAGTTCCAACCCGGGACAGGGTTTAGGCGGCTACACCTTC.